This TCR beta chain originates from a study of blood T cells in healthy people across ages. Study conclusions and caveats: With naive T cell percentage, TCR beta diversity showed a strong correlation. A greater number of naive CD4+ cells and higher diversity distinguished long-lived donors from aged donors.

For this clonotype: The antigen is unknown. A read error may be the cause here, since a much bigger clone is one base away.

A sample-barcoded 5' primer and a J-beta primer mix were used in a second PCR of about 7 to 12 cycles. TCRdb itself ran the 5' RACE reads through MiXCR, one entry per CDR3 protein. The data hold about 650,000 distinct CDR3 sequences, with over 40% observed a single time. Isolating PBMCs gave at least 7 million of these cells per sample. The CDR3 is 12 amino acids. Trimming took off 5 bases at V and 13 bases at J, with 15 bases between the two ends. The chain combines TRBV12-3 or TRBV12-4 with TRBJ2-4; D is perhaps TRBD2 (5 bases). This TCR was recovered from a woman at least 80 years old in good health. Sequences were obtained from blood. CDR3: CASSLIAREQYF. CDR3 DNA: TGTGCCAGCAGTCTCATCGCGAGGGAGCAGTACTTC.